The rows below give T cell receptor beta chains drawn from one sample of a study of identical twins. TCRdb called the 5' RACE reads again in MiXCR, with one record for every CDR3 protein. This table holds some 760,000 distinct CDR3 sequences, about 18% found once. The sample was also linked to a second study, of T cells expressing NK-cell markers.

Sequencing was performed on PBMCs. The receptors stem from a woman aged 18-29 years in good health. Both conserved end residues are part of each CDR3. The order of the fields is V gene, J gene, CDR3 protein.

TRBV4-2	TRBJ2-7	CASSQETSGGSGEQYF
TRBV4-3	TRBJ2-7	CASSQGSARYYEQYF
TRBV3-1	TRBJ1-1	CASSRGQGGAEAFF
TRBV12-3/TRBV12-4	TRBJ2-1	CASIPTSGIYNEQFF
TRBV20-1	TRBJ1-2	CSGWDNYGYTF
TRBV12-3/TRBV12-4	TRBJ2-1	CASSSARLRSYNEQFF
TRBV20-1	TRBJ2-5	CGTSGGQETQYF
TRBV6-1	TRBJ2-7	CASSPADRGRDEQYF
TRBV5-6	TRBJ2-1	CASSFRASGDYNEQFF
TRBV20-1	TRBJ1-2	CSARGFGYTF
TRBV27	TRBJ2-5	CASSLRPTARDRQETQYF
TRBV7-2	TRBJ2-1	CASSSTPFSGSKRDEQFF
TRBV6-1	TRBJ2-1	CASRRPSFSYNEQFF
TRBV20-1	TRBJ2-2	CSARDRLAGNTGELFF